This T cell receptor (beta chain) derives from a study of T cell repertoires and HLA-DP antigens. Clones were sequenced by immunoSEQ multiplex PCR, and TCRdb holds only the in-frame ones, with some missing. The table includes about 73,000 clones, roughly 78% detected once. Untouched CD4+ T cells were isolated by negative selection, averaging roughly 98% purity. CDR1 is SEHNR, CDR2 FQNEAQ, per germline (reference sequence). CDR3 length: 16 amino acids. V lost 7 bases, J lost 1 base, and 10 bases stayed unmatched. In the case of this clone: Its antigen is unidentified.

The chain has TRBV7-9 and TRBJ2-4, with TRBD1 matching over 7 bases. The sequence was collected from a man in his sixties in good health and CMV-seronegative. Sequencing input: CD4+ T cells from PBMCs. Written as DNA, the CDR3 is TGTGCCAGCACTACAGACAGGGTTGGGGCCAAAAACATTCAGTACTTC. This translates into CASTTDRVGAKNIQYF.